This TCR beta chain emerged from a study of Ad26.COV2.S vaccination and SARS-CoV-2 variants. Findings of the study overall: Participants in the vaccine arm had higher spike-specific TCR breadth; placebo recipients had lower.

This CDR3 comprises 16 residues. Indicated treatment: roughly 19 received Ad26.COV2.S at low or high dose, single or two shots; 5 received placebo; per-sample allocation not given. Sampling was performed 63 days after the first vaccine or placebo injection. Method: immunoSEQ multiplex PCR; TCRdb's copy keeps in-frame clones and lacks some. The profile covers under 300,000 clones, with approximately 90% appearing a single time and less than 3.5% taken by the ten largest. Comments on this clone: The antigen remains unidentified.

This chain connects TRBV21-1 to TRBJ2-1; the table's D call, TRBD2, was not checked against the DNA. TRBV21-1 represents a pseudogene. The TCR originated in a person aged 18-60 years who received the Ad26.COV2.S COVID-19 vaccine or a placebo. The sample in question was peripheral blood, obtained in a trial of Ad26.COV2.S vaccine versus placebo. The chain's CDR3 is CASSKGLAEDDNEQFF. The CDR3 DNA follows: TGTGCCAGCAGCAAAGGACTAGCGGAAGACGACAATGAGCAGTTCTTC.